Each of the 26 T cell receptor beta chains below was sequenced from the same sample in a study of blood T cell repertoires in COVID-19. Repertoires were generated with immunoSEQ multiplex PCR, while TCRdb's copy carries only in-frame clones and drops some. The sample comprises 150,000 to 200,000 clones, 65% to 90% of which are singletons, and 7% to 10% rests with the top ten. The material sequenced was peripheral blood. These receptors came from a man in his forties or fifties with active or convalescent COVID-19.

V gene TRBV7-2 combines with J gene TRBJ1-4, with no clear D. CDR1 is SGHTA, CDR2 FQGNSA, per germline. V dropped 1 base and J dropped 5 bases, with 11 bases sitting between them. The CDR3 has 15 residues. This CDR3 is CASSLDPGLNEKLFF. CDR3 bases: TGTGCCAGCAGCTTAGATCCGGGGTTAAATGAAAAACTGTTTTTT.

This chain links TRBV28 with TRBJ1-1; 7 bases match TRBD1. This CDR3 has 11 residues. The trim removed 8 bases at V and 12 bases at J, leaving 9 bases unmatched. Germline CDR1 reads MDHEN; CDR2 reads SYDVKM. Here the CDR3 reads CASHDRDETFF. CDR3 nucleotides: TGTGCCAGCCATGACAGGGATGAGACTTTCTTT.

The chain carries TRBV19 and TRBJ1-1, with D possibly matching TRBD1 (6 bases). This CDR3 spans 13 amino acids. The germline V and J ends were trimmed by 8 bases and 1 base, with 11 bases remaining between them. The germline CDR1 and CDR2 sequences are LNHDA and SQIVND (reference sequence). CDR3 amino acids: CASSSQGNTEAFF. CDR3 sequence (DNA): TGTGCCAGTTCTTCACAGGGGAACACTGAAGCTTTCTTT.

J is TRBJ2-7 and V is TRBV6-5, with D possibly TRBD2 on 5 matching bases. Trimming removed 6 bases from V and 0 bases from J, with 15 bases in between. Germline V CDR1 and CDR2: MNHEY, SVGAGI. This CDR3 spans 15 amino acids. The CDR3 sequence: CASRGAPTASYEQYF. The CDR3 nucleotides read TGTGCCAGCAGGGGAGCTCCTACTGCCTCCTACGAGCAGTACTTC.

The chain links TRBV28 to TRBJ1-5; possible D gene TRBD1, 5 bases. From germline, CDR1 is MDHEN and CDR2 SYDVKM. The length of the CDR3 is 15 residues. V gave up 4 bases and J gave up 7 bases, with 17 bases separating them. For the CDR3, the DNA is TGTGCCAGCAGTTGGGGCCTCCAGGCGGGGCAGCCCCAGCATTTT. Its translation is CASSWGLQAGQPQHF.

The chain combines TRBV5-1 with TRBJ2-1, with TRBD2 matching 12 bases. The CDR3 is made up of 16 amino acids. Germline V CDR1 and CDR2: SGHRS, YFSETQ. With 5 bases clipped from V and 6 bases from J, the junction kept 9 bases outside the gene matches. The CDR3 sequence: CASSFLAGGGGNEQFF. CDR3 sequence (DNA): TGCGCCAGCAGTTTTCTAGCGGGAGGGGGTGGCAATGAGCAGTTCTTC.

The gene calls are TRBV6-5 and TRBJ2-2, with TRBD2 matching over 12 bases. The CDR3 totals 15 residues. Germline-derived CDR1 and CDR2 are MNHEY and SVGAGI. Trimming at V came to 5 bases and at J to 6 bases, leaving 4 bases not matched to a gene. This CDR3 is CASSLAGGFSGELFF. The DNA for the CDR3 is TGTGCCAGCAGTCTAGCGGGGGGGTTCTCCGGGGAGCTGTTTTTT.

J is TRBJ1-2 and V is TRBV7-2, with 7 bases that match TRBD1. This CDR3 has 15 amino acids. Looked up from germline, CDR1 is SGHTA and CDR2 is FQGNSA. The V and J ends lost 0 bases and 8 bases, in that order; junction bases with no gene match: 9. CDR3 sequence: CASSLAAQGRGGYTF. For the CDR3, the DNA is TGTGCCAGCAGCTTAGCGGCACAGGGGCGTGGCGGCTACACCTTC.

The chain couples TRBV4-3 to TRBJ2-7; D remains unclear. In germline, CDR1 is LGHNA, CDR2 YSLEER. The CDR3 totals 14 residues. Trimming took 0 bases from V and 2 from J, leaving 8 bases between them. The CDR3 sequence is CASSQDRSTYEQYF. CDR3 coding DNA: TGCGCCAGCAGCCAAGACAGATCGACCTACGAGCAGTACTTC.

The chain links TRBV13 to TRBJ1-2; a possible D gene is TRBD1 (5 bases). CDR1 and CDR2 from the germline V gene are PRHDT and FYEKMQ (reference sequence). The V and J ends lost 5 bases and 6 bases respectively, with 10 bases between them. The CDR3 consists of 12 residues. CDR3 in amino acids: CASSPQGNGYTF. DNA of the CDR3: TGTGCCAGCAGCCCCCAGGGAAATGGCTACACCTTC.

The chain is built from TRBV2 and TRBJ2-7; 7 bases are a match to TRBD1. This CDR3 contains 16 residues. The trim removed 6 bases at V and 5 bases at J, leaving 16 bases unmatched. Per germline, CDR1 SNHLY and CDR2 FYNNEI. CDR3 nucleotide sequence: TGTGCCAGCAGGGATACCGCCAAGGGACAGATTAACGAGCAGTACTTC. Translated: CASRDTAKGQINEQYF.

The rearrangement joins TRBV5-6 to TRBJ2-1; D call uncertain. Germline loops: CDR1 SGHDT, CDR2 YYEEEE. This CDR3 has 15 amino acids. Trimming took 0 bases from V and 0 from J, leaving 7 bases between them. The CDR3 DNA reads as TGTGCCAGCAGCTTGGTGCGTAGCTCCTACAATGAGCAGTTCTTC. It is translated as CASSLVRSSYNEQFF.

The chain joins TRBV6-5 to TRBJ1-2, with TRBD1 matching 8 bases. The V segment lost 0 bases and the J segment 7 bases; nucleotides outside the gene matches: 7. CDR3 length: 15 amino acids. Germline V CDR1 and CDR2: MNHEY, SVGAGI. As DNA, the CDR3 is TGTGCCAGCAGTTACTCGAGGACCGGGACAGGTGGCTACACCTTC. Amino acid sequence: CASSYSRTGTGGYTF.

The gene calls are TRBV28 and TRBJ1-2, with TRBD1 matching 8 bases. Germline V CDR1 and CDR2: MDHEN, SYDVKM. This CDR3 spans 15 amino acids. The CDR3 loop reads CVSTQSSPGGDGYTF. As DNA, the CDR3 is TGTGTCTCAACTCAGAGTTCTCCAGGGGGCGATGGCTACACCTTC.

This clone came up once. The chain combines TRBV6-5 with TRBJ1-2; 7 bases are shared with TRBD1. CDR1 and CDR2 from the germline V gene are MNHEY and SVGAGI. V lost 5 bases and J lost 6; bases outside the gene matches: 9. This CDR3 comprises 14 residues. Written as DNA, the CDR3 is TGTGCCAGCAGTCCACTGACAGGGTCTAATGGCTACACCTTC. Protein sequence: CASSPLTGSNGYTF.

The rearrangement links TRBV14 to TRBJ2-5; D is possibly TRBD1 (5 bases). Trimming removed 4 bases from V and 5 bases from J, with 14 bases in between. CDR3 size: 14 residues. Per the germline V gene, CDR1 is SGHDN and CDR2 is FVKESK. The CDR3 coding sequence is TGTGCCAGCAGCCCCGGCGCGACAGTCGAGACCCAGTACTTC. Encoded protein: CASSPGATVETQYF.

The chain is built from TRBV5-1 and TRBJ1-5; 7 bases map to TRBD1. Germline CDR1 SGHRS, CDR2 YFSETQ. The CDR3 has 15 residues. V was clipped by 4 bases and J by 6 bases; unmatched bases: 10. As DNA, the CDR3 is TGCGCCAGCAGCAATGGAGACAGGGTGGGTCAGCCCCAGCATTTT. Translating gives CASSNGDRVGQPQHF.

The V gene is TRBV7-3, the J gene TRBJ1-1; no firm D call. The germline V gene has CDR1 SGHTA and CDR2 FQGTGA. V was shortened by 2 bases and J by 0 bases, with 4 bases between the two germline ends. This CDR3 spans 13 amino acids. In nucleotides, the CDR3 is TGTGCCAGCAGCTTAGAGATGAACACTGAAGCTTTCTTT. It codes for CASSLEMNTEAFF.

The chain carries TRBV28 and TRBJ1-1; no clear D gene. Trimming left V 7 bases short and J 0 bases short, with 30 bases between. CDR1 MDHEN and CDR2 SYDVKM come from the germline V gene. The CDR3 length is 20 residues. This CDR3 is CASTHHKAGSAEPVNTEAFF. In DNA form, the CDR3 reads TGTGCCAGCACACATCATAAGGCGGGGAGCGCAGAACCGGTGAACACTGAAGCTTTCTTT.

This clone was observed a handful of times. The V and J genes are TRBV6-1 and TRBJ1-5; D is unclear. CDR3 length equals 12 residues. Germline loops: CDR1 MNHNS, CDR2 SASEGT. Trimming took 7 bases from V and 4 from J, leaving 8 bases between them. The CDR3 sequence: CASTNENQPQHF. The CDR3 nucleotides are TGTGCCAGCACCAACGAGAATCAGCCCCAGCATTTT.

This clone was seen a single time. The gene calls are TRBV10-1 and TRBJ2-1; TRBD1 matches at 10 bases. J was trimmed by 7 bases and V by 3 bases; bases with no gene match: 6. CDR1 and CDR2 (germline): WNHNN, SYGVQD (reference sequence). The CDR3 has 15 residues. The CDR3 is CASSDGTGVTNEQFF. The CDR3 DNA reads as TGCGCCAGCAGTGATGGGACAGGGGTTACGAATGAGCAGTTCTTC.

The rearrangement links TRBV7-2 to TRBJ1-5; D is possibly TRBD1 (6 bases). V dropped 5 bases and J dropped 7 bases, with 12 bases sitting between them. The germline CDR1 and CDR2 sequences are SGHTA and FQGNSA. This CDR3 region has 13 residues. CDR3 sequence (DNA): TGTGCCAGCAGCCCCAGGGGTTGGCAGCCCCAGCATTTT. Its translation: CASSPRGWQPQHF.

There are a few counts of this clone. CDR3 in amino acids: CASSLDPGGSPLHF. CDR3 bases: TGTGCCAGCAGCTTAGATCCAGGGGGCTCACCCCTCCACTTT. V gene TRBV11-2 combines with J gene TRBJ1-6; TRBD1 aligns across 8 bases. With V trimmed by 0 bases and J by 10 bases, 2 bases remained unmatched. Germline CDR1 reads SGHAT; CDR2 reads FQNNGV. There are 14 residues in the CDR3. Drawing the rest from reference TRBV11-2 and TRBJ1-6, the complete variable domain is EAGVAQSPRYKIIEKRQSVAFWCNPISGHATLYWYQQILGQGPKLLIQFQNNGVVDDSQLPKDRFSAERLKGVDSTLKIQPAKLEDSAVYLCASSLDPGGSPLHFGNGTRLTVT.

This clone was recorded once. This chain uses TRBV29-1 with TRBJ1-1; a possible D gene is TRBD1 (5 bases). Germline-derived CDR1 and CDR2 are SQVTM and ANQGSEA. The CDR3 spans 13 residues. The V end lost 7 bases, the J end lost 1 base, and 13 bases lay between the germline ends. The chain's CDR3 is CSGKGHSNTEAFF. The CDR3 DNA reads TGCAGCGGGAAAGGACACTCGAACACTGAAGCTTTCTTT.

The chain recombines TRBV11-3 with TRBJ1-3; 11 bases align to TRBD1. The junction had 5 bases not matched to a gene; V was cut back by 4 bases and J by 0 bases. CDR3 length: 17 amino acids. Germline CDR1 is SGHNT and CDR2 is YENEEA. The CDR3 DNA sequence: TGTGCCAGCAGCTACGGGACAGGGGGACACTCTGGAAACACCATATATTTT. Its protein product is CASSYGTGGHSGNTIYF.

This chain joins TRBV7-3 and TRBJ2-1; 14 bases map to TRBD2. The V gene's germline CDR1 is SGHTA and CDR2 FQGTGA. The CDR3 contains 16 residues. Trimming cost V 3 bases and J 2 bases; bases outside gene matches: 0. This CDR3 is CASSLTSGGAYNEQFF. Written as DNA, the CDR3 is TGTGCCAGCAGCTTGACTAGCGGGGGGGCCTACAATGAGCAGTTCTTC.